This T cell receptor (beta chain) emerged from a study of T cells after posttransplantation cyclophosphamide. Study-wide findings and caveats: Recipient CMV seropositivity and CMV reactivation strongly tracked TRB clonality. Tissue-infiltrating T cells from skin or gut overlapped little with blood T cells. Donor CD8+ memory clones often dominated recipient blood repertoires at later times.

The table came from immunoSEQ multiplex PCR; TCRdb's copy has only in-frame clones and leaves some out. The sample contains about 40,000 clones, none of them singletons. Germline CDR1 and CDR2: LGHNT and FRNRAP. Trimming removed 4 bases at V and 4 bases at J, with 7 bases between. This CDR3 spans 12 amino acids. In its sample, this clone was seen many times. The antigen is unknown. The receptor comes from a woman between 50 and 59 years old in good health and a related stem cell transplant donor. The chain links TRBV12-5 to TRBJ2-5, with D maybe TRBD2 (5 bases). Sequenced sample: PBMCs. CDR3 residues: CASGSRGETQYF. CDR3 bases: TGTGCTAGTGGTTCCCGGGGAGAGACCCAGTACTTC.